The clone carrying this T cell receptor (beta chain) has at least ten counts. Its antigen is not identified. This entry is derived from a study of regulatory T cells in long-lasting Graves disease. Whole-study context: Antithyroid drugs had been given to newly diagnosed Graves' patients for under 3 months. Broader study findings: The work looked only at peripheral blood and did not look at thyroid tissue.

This CDR3 has 19 residues. Losses at the gene ends were 0 bases for V and 5 bases for J; bases not matched to a gene: 12. CDR1 and CDR2 from the germline V gene are LGHDT and YNNKEL (reference sequence). Time point noted: newly diagnosed GD, antithyroid drugs for less than 3 months. The TCR library was prepared using RNA isolated from PBMCs. Library construction for TCR beta used iRepertoire HTBI primers and Arm-PCR of CDR3 regions. TCRdb reanalysed the multiplex PCR reads using MiXCR and keeps one entry per CDR3 protein. The sample holds a few hundred thousand distinct CDR3 sequences; around an eighth are singletons and the top ten take approximately 9.3%. These data were also reused for a study on T cells in Graves' hyperthyroidism and ophthalmopathy. That source reports: The HTBI primer set was used in a first-round RT-PCR of the TCR CDR3.

This sequence joins TRBV3-1 and TRBJ1-4; 10 bases map to TRBD1. This receptor was identified in a man aged 25 to 45 with Graves disease. The material sequenced was peripheral blood mononuclear cells (PBMCs), taken at new diagnosis, from a patient treated with antithyroid drugs. CDR3 sequence: CASSQDWGRDRGGNEKLFF. Written as DNA, the CDR3 is TGTGCCAGCAGCCAAGACTGGGGCCGGGACAGGGGAGGGAATGAAAAACTGTTTTTT.